Described below is a single T cell receptor (beta chain) sequence and its context. Antigen unknown. Trimming left V 6 bases short and J 6 bases short, with 14 bases between. The CDR3 extends over 13 amino acids. The germline CDR1 and CDR2 sequences are SGHTA and FQGNSA. This sample was included in a study of memory CD4+ T cells and cytomegalovirus serostatus. Study context: Of the healthy Belgian adults, 8 to 10 were CMV seropositive and 20 to 30 seronegative. Findings of the study overall: CD4+ memory repertoires contained about 40% of the 164 reported CMV TCRbeta sequences. CMV serostatus prediction reached median AUC approximately 0.95, or 0.91 with US-trained model.

Single viable CD3+CD4+CD8-CD45RO+ cells were sorted as the memory CD4+ T cells. Total CD4+ T cells were enriched by CD4 positive selection. This table comes from immunoSEQ multiplex PCR, and its TCRdb copy is limited to in-frame clones, with some not included. The repertoire consists of 45,000 to 65,000 clones, with over 70% occurring once and the leading ten covering 1.5% to 2.5%. Input material: memory CD4+ T cells from blood. This receptor was obtained from an adult in good health and CMV-seropositive. V is TRBV7-2 and J is TRBJ1-2, with a weak D call TRBD1 (5 bases). CDR3: CASSFTRGDGYTF. CDR3 DNA: TGTGCCAGCAGTTTTACCCGAGGGGATGGCTACACCTTC.